The rows below give T cell receptor beta chains drawn from one sample of a study of CD8+ T cells in alopecia areata. TCRdb keeps only in-frame clones here, not all; method: immunoSEQ multiplex PCR. The top ten clones hold about 14% of a sample with around 160,000 clones, about 87% of them seen once. The sequences come from CD8+ T cells sorted from blood, collected at week 0. The origin of the receptors is a human donor with alopecia areata. Both conserved end residues are part of each CDR3. A D gene is named only where the DNA matches it firmly. Clone size is shown for a subset of rows, as once, few, many or a class of expanded clone.

CDR3 DNA,CDR3 protein,D gene,J gene,clone size,V gene
TGTGCCAGCAGTCCGGAGGGGCTGAACACTGAAGCTTTCTTT,CASSPEGLNTEAFF,.,TRBJ1-1,.,TRBV7-9
TGTGCCAGCAGCTTATTTCGGGGGCGCGGGGACACTGAAGCTTTCTTT,CASSLFRGRGDTEAFF,.,TRBJ1-1,.,TRBV7-9
TGTGCCAGCAGCACCACCTACGAGCAGTACTTC,CASSTTYEQYF,.,TRBJ2-7,.,TRBV7-9
TGCGCCAGCAGCTTGATTTGGGGGTACGAGCAGTACTTC,CASSLIWGYEQYF,.,TRBJ2-7,.,TRBV5-1
TGTGCCAGCAGCGTAGGACTGAAACCCTCCCCGGGCTACGAGCAGTACTTC,CASSVGLKPSPGYEQYF,.,TRBJ2-7,few,TRBV9
TGTGCCAGCAGTCCGACTGTATACAATGAGCAGTTCTTC,CASSPTVYNEQFF,.,TRBJ2-1,.,TRBV2
TGTGCCAGCAGCTTTCTTGGTACCGAGCAGTACTTC,CASSFLGTEQYF,.,TRBJ2-7,.,TRBV7-9
TGTGCTAGTGGTTTGGGTGGACAGGGGGCTTCTGAAGCTTTCTTT,CASGLGGQGASEAFF,TRBD1,TRBJ1-1,.,TRBV12-5
TGTGCCTGGAGTGTGATTGACCTAATCCCTTCACACCTTCAAGGACCTGGGGAGCTGTTTTTT,CAWSVIDLIPSHLQGPGELFF,.,TRBJ2-2,.,TRBV30
TGTGCCAGCAGTGAAGCGACAGGGGTTGAAAAACTGTTTTTT,CASSEATGVEKLFF,TRBD1,TRBJ1-4,few,TRBV6-1
TGTGCCAGCAGCGTAAGAGACTCGGGGACCCCTCAGCCCCAGCATTTT,CASSVRDSGTPQPQHF,.,TRBJ1-5,.,TRBV7-9
TGTGCCATCCCCGGTGGGGGGCCCTACACAGATACGCAGTATTTT,CAIPGGGPYTDTQYF,.,TRBJ2-3,.,TRBV30
TGTGCCATCACTAGCGGGAGTTTCAGCGAGCAGTACTTC,CAITSGSFSEQYF,TRBD2,TRBJ2-7,.,TRBV10-3
TGCGCCAGCAGCCAAGACAGGGCCGAGATCAATGAGCAGTTCTTC,CASSQDRAEINEQFF,.,TRBJ2-1,.,TRBV4-1
TGTGCCAGCAGCCCTAGTGGGACAGGGAGGCCTGAGTACTTC,CASSPSGTGRPEYF,TRBD1,TRBJ2-7,once,TRBV7-6
TGTGCCAGCAGTGAAGGACTAGCGGGGTCGGATGAGCAGTTCTTC,CASSEGLAGSDEQFF,TRBD2,TRBJ2-1,once,TRBV6-1
TGCAGCTTCTCGGTGGGCTACAATGAGCAGTTCTTC,CSFSVGYNEQFF,.,TRBJ2-1,.,TRBV29-1
TGTGCCAGCAGCCCCCCCCCAGAACAGGGACGCTACAATGAGCAGTTCTTC,CASSPPPEQGRYNEQFF,.,TRBJ2-1,once,TRBV4-2
TGTGCCAGCAGCCCCCCGGGGACGATAAGACGGACCGGGGAGCTGTTTTTT,CASSPPGTIRRTGELFF,.,TRBJ2-2,.,TRBV7-3
TGTGCCATCAGTGAGTCGGCCGGTCGGGAGCAGTACTTC,CAISESAGREQYF,.,TRBJ2-7,.,TRBV10-3
TGTGCCAGCAGTGAAAGAGGGGTTTTGACTGAAGCTTTCTTT,CASSERGVLTEAFF,.,TRBJ1-1,.,TRBV2
TGTGCCAGCAGTTCCACGCTCGAGGGGGATACGCAGTATTTT,CASSSTLEGDTQYF,.,TRBJ2-3,.,TRBV5-4
TGTGCCAGCAGCACTCCGACAGGGAGCACCGGGGAGCTGTTTTTT,CASSTPTGSTGELFF,TRBD1,TRBJ2-2,few,TRBV7-9